The present entry profiles one T cell receptor beta chain with its context. RNA totalling about 0.45 to 1 ug underwent reverse transcription with random hexamers. TCRdb ran MiXCR on the immunoSEQ multiplex PCR reads and lists one entry per CDR3 protein. This sample yields 120,000 to 150,000 distinct CDR3 sequences, of which approximately 94% are seen a single time; 0.065% to 0.1% belongs to the top ten. The source of the sample is a study of CD8 T cells in Susac syndrome. The CDR3 is 12 amino acids. The V end was cut by 3 bases, the J end by 1 base, with 3 bases between. The germline CDR1 and CDR2 sequences are DFQATT and SNEGSKA (reference sequence).

The chain links TRBV20-1 to TRBJ2-2; D remains ambiguous. The TCR was taken from a human donor with Susac syndrome. What was sequenced was CD4+ T cells from PBMCs. The DNA of the CDR3 is TGCAGTGCTAGGGGGAACACCGGGGAGCTGTTTTTT. Protein product: CSARGNTGELFF.